This T cell receptor (beta chain) is from a study of a mutant IDH1 vaccine in newly diagnosed glioma (dated by TCRdb to the early 2020s). Study-wide context: Vaccination began 4-6 weeks after radiotherapy alone, or alongside temozolomide cycles in the chemotherapy-containing groups. Prior to enrollment, patients had been given standard therapy consisting of radiotherapy alone, temozolomide alone, or radiochemotherapy with temozolomide, with the combination given to most patients. The roughly 32 treated patients were roughly 62% male and roughly 40% female, with a mean age of around 40 years. The week-35 safety follow-up was designated visit V12, and the week-47 end of study was designated visit V13. Longitudinal TCRB deep sequencing was done for 25 to 30 treated patients, wherever samples were available for exploratory analyses. Peripheral blood was collected at six visits: V03 (baseline), V05, V07, V10, V12 and V13. Beyond this particular receptor, the publication reports: Selection of PBMC samples for TCRB deep sequencing was based on availability. Immune responses induced by the vaccine were seen in over 90% of patients across multiple MHC alleles. Changes in the top peripheral T cell clonotypes picked up by TCRB sequencing did not appear to be linked to pseudoprogression. It was noted by the authors that analyses of patient blood samples could not be reproduced owing to sample limitations.

The time point label here, explained by the study, means: week 47, end of study. A 20-mer mutant IDH1 peptide at 300 micrograms in Montanide made up each vaccine dose, which was injected subcutaneously together with topical imiquimod. Patients received eight vaccinations in weeks 1, 3, 5, 7, 11, 15, 19 and 23, corresponding to visits V03 through V10. The donors had newly diagnosed IDH1-mutant astrocytomas of WHO grade 3 or 4 that showed loss of nuclear ATRX. The samples were drawn from NOA16, a multicentre, single-arm, open-label phase I trial in Germany that tested a mutant IDH1 peptide vaccine in humans for the first time. Genomic DNA for TCRB sequencing was extracted from EDTA blood using the DNeasy Blood and Tissue Kit. Receptor libraries were prepared by the immunoSEQ multiplex PCR assay. Rearranged TCR beta chain sequences were amplified with the hsTCRB Kit following the manufacturer's protocol. An Illumina MiSeq was used to sequence the TCRB libraries. The paper's processing steps were these. Demultiplexing, trimming and gene mapping were performed with the kit vendor's proprietary platform. This immuneACCESS table, as held by TCRdb, lists in-frame sequences with V and J called but not all clones. Of the missing ones, under half trace to an unresolved V gene in checked studies; the others have no known cause. That table supplies the V and J calls and clone size; D and trimming were determined from the DNA. This sample holds 90,000 to 100,000 clones; approximately 89% were observed only once. The ten largest make up approximately 0.8% of the sample.

For CDR1 and CDR2, the germline V gene (reference sequence) lists LNHNV and YYDKDF. Inclusive of the bounding cysteine and phenylalanine, the CDR3 is 15 residues long. Only CDR3 DNA remains: 45 bases, in frame from the first base. Compared with germline, V lacks 3 bases and J lacks 4 bases; bases without a gene match: 7. A word on this clone: This receptor's antigen is unknown. No qualities accompany the bases; no much larger clone lies one base away.

Source: PBMCs, taken from a glioma patient whose treatment included an IDH1 peptide vaccine. The chain is encoded by TRBV15 joined to TRBJ2-3; TRBD2 lines up with 7 middle nucleotides. The sequence derives from a woman aged 45-65 years with glioma. The CDR3 reads CATSREGRAADTQYF. The nucleotide sequence reads as follows: TGTGCCACCAGCAGGGAGGGGAGGGCCGCAGATACGCAGTATTTT.